This T cell receptor (beta chain) is from a study of Ad26.COV2.S vaccination and SARS-CoV-2 variants. Study-wide points: Those who received the vaccine showed greater spike-specific TCR breadth than those given placebo. Vaccine recipients and placebo recipients showed similar non-spike TCR breadth.

Concerning this clone itself: As yet, its antigen is unknown.

Losses at the gene ends were 7 bases for V and 0 bases for J; bases not matched to a gene: 7. This CDR3 has 16 residues. Germline V CDR1 and CDR2: MNHEY, SMNVEV (reference sequence). Generated by immunoSEQ multiplex PCR, the TCRdb table keeps only in-frame clones and is missing some. The sample includes about 440,000 clones, 90% of them seen just once. Treatment noted: some 20 received Ad26.COV2.S at low or high dose, single or two shots; about 5 received placebo; per-sample allocation not given. Day 63 after the first injection of vaccine or placebo was the sampling time. The specimen comprised peripheral blood, sampled in a trial of Ad26.COV2.S vaccine versus placebo. The receptor comes from a person aged 18-65 years who received the Ad26.COV2.S COVID-19 vaccine or a placebo. The V and J genes are TRBV27 and TRBJ1-5, with TRBD1 matching over 9 bases. CDR3 region: CASNPGQGFSNQPQHF. CDR3 coding DNA: TGTGCCAGCAACCCGGGACAGGGATTTAGCAATCAGCCCCAGCATTTT.